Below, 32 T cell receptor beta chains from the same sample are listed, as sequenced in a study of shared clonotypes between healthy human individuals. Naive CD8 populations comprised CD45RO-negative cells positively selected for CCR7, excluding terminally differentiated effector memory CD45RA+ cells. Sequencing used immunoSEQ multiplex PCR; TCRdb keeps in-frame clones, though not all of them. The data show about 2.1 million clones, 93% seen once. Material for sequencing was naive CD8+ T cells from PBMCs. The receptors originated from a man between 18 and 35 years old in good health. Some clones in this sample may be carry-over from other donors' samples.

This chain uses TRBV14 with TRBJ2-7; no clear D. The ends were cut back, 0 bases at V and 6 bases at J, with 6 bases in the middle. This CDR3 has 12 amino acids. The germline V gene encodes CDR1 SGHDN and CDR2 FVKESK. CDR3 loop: CASSQEWAEQYF. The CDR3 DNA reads TGTGCCAGCAGCCAAGAGTGGGCCGAGCAGTACTTC.

CDR3 protein: CASRNYNEQFF. CDR3 nucleotides: TGTGCCAGCCGCAACTACAATGAGCAGTTCTTC. The gene calls are TRBV6-4 and TRBJ2-1; D is undetermined. The length of the CDR3 is 11 residues. The ends were cut back, 8 bases at V and 3 bases at J, with 5 bases in the middle. Per germline, CDR1 MRHNA and CDR2 SNTAGT.

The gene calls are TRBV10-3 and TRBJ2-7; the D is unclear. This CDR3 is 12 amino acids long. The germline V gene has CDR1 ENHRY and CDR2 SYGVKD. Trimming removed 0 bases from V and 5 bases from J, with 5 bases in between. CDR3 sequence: CAISESTDEQYF. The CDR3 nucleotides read TGTGCCATCAGTGAGTCGACGGACGAGCAGTACTTC.

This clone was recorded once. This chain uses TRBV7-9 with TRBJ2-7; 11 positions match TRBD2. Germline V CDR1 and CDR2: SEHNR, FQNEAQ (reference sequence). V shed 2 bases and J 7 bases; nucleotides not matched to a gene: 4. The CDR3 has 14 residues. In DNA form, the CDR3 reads TGTGCCAGCAGCTTATCCCGACTAGCGGGAGAGCAGTACTTC. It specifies CASSLSRLAGEQYF.

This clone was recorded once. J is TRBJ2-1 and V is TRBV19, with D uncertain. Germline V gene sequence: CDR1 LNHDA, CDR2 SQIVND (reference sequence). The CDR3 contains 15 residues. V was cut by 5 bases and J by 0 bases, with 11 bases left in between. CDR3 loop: CASSGSTNSYNEQFF. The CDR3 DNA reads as TGTGCCAGTAGTGGATCGACGAACTCCTACAATGAGCAGTTCTTC.

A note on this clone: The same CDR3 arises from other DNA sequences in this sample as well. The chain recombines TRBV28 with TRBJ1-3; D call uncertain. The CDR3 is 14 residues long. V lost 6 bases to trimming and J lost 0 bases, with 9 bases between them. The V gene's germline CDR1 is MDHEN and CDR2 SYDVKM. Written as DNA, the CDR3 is TGTGCCAGCAGCCCACAGCTCTCTGGAAACACCATATATTTT. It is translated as CASSPQLSGNTIYF.

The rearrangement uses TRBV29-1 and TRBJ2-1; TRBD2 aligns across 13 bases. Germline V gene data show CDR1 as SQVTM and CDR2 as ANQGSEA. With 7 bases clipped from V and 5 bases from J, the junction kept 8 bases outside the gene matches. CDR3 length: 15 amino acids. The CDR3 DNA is TGCAGCGGAGGACTAGCGGGGGTTCCGGACAATGAGCAGTTCTTC. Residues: CSGGLAGVPDNEQFF.

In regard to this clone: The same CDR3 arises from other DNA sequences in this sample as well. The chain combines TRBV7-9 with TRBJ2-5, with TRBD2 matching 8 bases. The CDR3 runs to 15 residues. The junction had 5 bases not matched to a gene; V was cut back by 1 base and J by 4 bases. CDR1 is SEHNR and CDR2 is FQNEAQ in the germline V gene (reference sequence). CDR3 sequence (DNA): TGTGCCAGCAGCTTAGTATTGGCGGGAGGAGAGACCCAGTACTTC. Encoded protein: CASSLVLAGGETQYF.

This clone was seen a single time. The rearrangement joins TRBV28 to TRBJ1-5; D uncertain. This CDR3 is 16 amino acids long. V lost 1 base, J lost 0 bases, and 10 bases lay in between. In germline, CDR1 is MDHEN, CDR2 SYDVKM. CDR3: CASSLSVSHSNQPQHF. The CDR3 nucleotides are TGTGCCAGCAGTTTATCGGTCTCTCATAGCAATCAGCCCCAGCATTTT.

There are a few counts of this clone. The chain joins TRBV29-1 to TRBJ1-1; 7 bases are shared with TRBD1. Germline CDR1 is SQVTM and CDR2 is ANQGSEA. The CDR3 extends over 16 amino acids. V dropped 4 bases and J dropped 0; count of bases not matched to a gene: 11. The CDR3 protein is CSVANRGRGLNTEAFF. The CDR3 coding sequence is TGCAGCGTTGCTAACAGGGGTAGGGGTTTGAACACTGAAGCTTTCTTT.

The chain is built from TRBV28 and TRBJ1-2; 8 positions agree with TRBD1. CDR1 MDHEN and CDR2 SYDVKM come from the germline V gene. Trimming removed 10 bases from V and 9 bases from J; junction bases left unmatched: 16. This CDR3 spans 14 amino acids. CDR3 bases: TGTGCCACCATAACCGTTCGGGACAGGCTAAGCTACACCTTC. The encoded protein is CATITVRDRLSYTF.

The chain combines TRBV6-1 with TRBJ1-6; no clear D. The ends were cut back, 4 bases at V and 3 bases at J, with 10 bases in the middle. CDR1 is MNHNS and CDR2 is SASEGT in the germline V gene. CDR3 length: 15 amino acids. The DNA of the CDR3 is TGTGCCAGCAGTGTCGGGAAGAGCTATAATTCACCCCTCCACTTT. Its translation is CASSVGKSYNSPLHF.

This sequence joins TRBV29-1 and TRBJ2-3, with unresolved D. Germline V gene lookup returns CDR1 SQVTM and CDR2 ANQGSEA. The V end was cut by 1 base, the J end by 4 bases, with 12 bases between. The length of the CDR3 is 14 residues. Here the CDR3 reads CSVEGGIYPDTQYF. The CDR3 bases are TGCAGCGTTGAAGGGGGTATTTACCCAGATACGCAGTATTTT.

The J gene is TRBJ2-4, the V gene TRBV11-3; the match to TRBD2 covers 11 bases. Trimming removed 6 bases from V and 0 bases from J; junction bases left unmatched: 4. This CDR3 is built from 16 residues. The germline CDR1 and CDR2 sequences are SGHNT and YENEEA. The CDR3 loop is CASRTSGTLAKNIQYF. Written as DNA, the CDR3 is TGTGCCAGCAGGACTAGCGGGACTTTAGCCAAAAACATTCAGTACTTC.

The CDR3 region is CASSTGTSGRRFF. The CDR3 DNA reads as TGTGCCAGCTCGACCGGGACTAGCGGGAGAAGATTCTTC. V and J are TRBV2 and TRBJ2-1; 14 nucleotides align to TRBD2. J lost 16 bases, V lost 8 bases, and 10 bases had no gene match. This CDR3 has 13 amino acids. CDR1 SNHLY and CDR2 FYNNEI come from the germline V gene.

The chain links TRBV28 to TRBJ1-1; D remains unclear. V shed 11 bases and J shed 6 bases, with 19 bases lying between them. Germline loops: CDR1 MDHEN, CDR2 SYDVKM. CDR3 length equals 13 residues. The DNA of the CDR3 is TGTGCCGTCGTCCTTAGGAGACGCGCTGAAGCTTTCTTT. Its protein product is CAVVLRRRAEAFF.

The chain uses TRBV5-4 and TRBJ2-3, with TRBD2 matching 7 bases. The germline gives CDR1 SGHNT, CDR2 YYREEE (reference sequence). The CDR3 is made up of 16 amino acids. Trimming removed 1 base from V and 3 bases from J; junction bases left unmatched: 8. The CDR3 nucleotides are TGTGCCAGCAGCTTGTTCAGCGGGATGCGGACAGATACGCAGTATTTT. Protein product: CASSLFSGMRTDTQYF.

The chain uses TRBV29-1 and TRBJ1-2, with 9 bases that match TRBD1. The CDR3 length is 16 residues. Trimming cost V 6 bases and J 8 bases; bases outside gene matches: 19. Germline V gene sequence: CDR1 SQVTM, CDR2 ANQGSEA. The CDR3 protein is CSVGLGSGQGAGGYTF. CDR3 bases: TGCAGCGTGGGTTTGGGATCGGGACAGGGAGCCGGAGGCTACACCTTC. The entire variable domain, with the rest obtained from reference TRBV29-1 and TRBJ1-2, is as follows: SAVISQKPSRDICQRGTSLTIQCQVDSQVTMMFWYRQQPGQSLTLIATANQGSEATYESGFVIDKFPISRPNLTFSTLTVSNMSPEDSSIYLCSVGLGSGQGAGGYTFGSGTRLTVV.

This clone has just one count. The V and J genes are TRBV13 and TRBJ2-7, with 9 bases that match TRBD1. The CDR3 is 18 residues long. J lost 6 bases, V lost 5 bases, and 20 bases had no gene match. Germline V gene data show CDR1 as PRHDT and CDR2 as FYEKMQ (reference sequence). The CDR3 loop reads CASSKSRDRVGPPFEQYF. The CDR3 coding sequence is TGTGCCAGCAGCAAATCCCGGGACAGGGTTGGGCCCCCCTTCGAGCAGTACTTC.

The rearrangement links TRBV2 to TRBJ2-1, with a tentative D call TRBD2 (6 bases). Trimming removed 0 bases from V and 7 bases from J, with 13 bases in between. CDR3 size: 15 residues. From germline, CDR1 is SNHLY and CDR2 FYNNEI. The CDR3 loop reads CASSEAWGGMNEQFF. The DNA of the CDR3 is TGTGCCAGCAGTGAAGCTTGGGGAGGAATGAATGAGCAGTTCTTC.

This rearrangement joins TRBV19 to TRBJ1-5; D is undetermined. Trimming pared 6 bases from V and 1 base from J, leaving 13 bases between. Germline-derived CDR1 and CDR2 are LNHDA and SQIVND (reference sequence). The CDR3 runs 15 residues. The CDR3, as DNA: TGTGCCAGTAGCTACCGACCGGGGAGCAATCAGCCCCAGCATTTT. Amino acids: CASSYRPGSNQPQHF.

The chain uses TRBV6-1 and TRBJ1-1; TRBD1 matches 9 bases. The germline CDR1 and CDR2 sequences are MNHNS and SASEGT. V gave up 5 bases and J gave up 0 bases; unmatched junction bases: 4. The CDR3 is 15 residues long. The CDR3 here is CASSRRDRVNTEAFF. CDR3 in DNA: TGTGCCAGCAGTCGCAGGGACAGGGTGAACACTGAAGCTTTCTTT.

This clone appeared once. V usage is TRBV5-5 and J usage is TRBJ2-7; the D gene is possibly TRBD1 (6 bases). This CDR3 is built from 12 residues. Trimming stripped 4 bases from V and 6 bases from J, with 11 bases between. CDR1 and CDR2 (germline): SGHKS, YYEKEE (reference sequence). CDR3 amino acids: CASSAQGPEQYF. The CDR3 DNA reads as TGTGCCAGCAGCGCACAGGGTCCCGAGCAGTACTTC.

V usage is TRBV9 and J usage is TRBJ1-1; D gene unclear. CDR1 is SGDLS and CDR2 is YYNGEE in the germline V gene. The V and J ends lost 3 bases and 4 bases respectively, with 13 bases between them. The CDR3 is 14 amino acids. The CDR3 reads CASSGERTVTEAFF. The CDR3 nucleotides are TGTGCCAGCAGCGGAGAACGGACCGTCACTGAAGCTTTCTTT.

The CDR3 loop reads CASSLEIRTGAQNYGYTF. For the CDR3, the DNA is TGTGCCAGCAGCTTAGAGATAAGGACAGGGGCCCAGAACTATGGCTACACCTTC. The chain combines TRBV7-6 with TRBJ1-2; 9 bases are a match to TRBD1. The germline V gene has CDR1 SGHVS and CDR2 FNYEAQ. V was clipped by 1 base and J by 2 bases; unmatched bases: 11. The CDR3 spans 18 residues.

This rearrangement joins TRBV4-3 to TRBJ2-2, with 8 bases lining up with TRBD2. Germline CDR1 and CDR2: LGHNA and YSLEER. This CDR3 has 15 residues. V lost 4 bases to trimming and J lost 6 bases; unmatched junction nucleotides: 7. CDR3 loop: CASSPTSGFSGELFF. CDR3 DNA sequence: TGCGCCAGCAGCCCCACTAGCGGTTTCTCCGGGGAGCTGTTTTTT.

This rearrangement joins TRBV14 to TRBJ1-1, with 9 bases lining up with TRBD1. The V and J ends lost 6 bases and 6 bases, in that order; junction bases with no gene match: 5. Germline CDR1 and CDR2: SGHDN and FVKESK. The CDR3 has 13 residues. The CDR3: CASRDRGGAEAFF. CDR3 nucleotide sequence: TGTGCCAGCAGGGACAGGGGTGGAGCTGAAGCTTTCTTT.

Written as DNA, the CDR3 is TGTGCCAGCAGCGCGAGTAGGGCCGAGTCTAGCACAGATACGCAGTATTTT. Translation: CASSASRAESSTDTQYF. The chain has TRBV9 and TRBJ2-3; D is unresolved. The CDR3 runs 17 residues. Germline V gives CDR1 SGDLS, CDR2 YYNGEE. With 3 bases removed from V and 0 bases from J, the gap between germline ends came to 17 bases.

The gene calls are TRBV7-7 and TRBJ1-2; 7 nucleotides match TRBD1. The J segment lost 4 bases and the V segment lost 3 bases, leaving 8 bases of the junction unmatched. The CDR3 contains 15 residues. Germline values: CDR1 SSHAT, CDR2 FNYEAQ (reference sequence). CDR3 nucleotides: TGTGCCAGCAGCTTTAGGGACAGAGTCCGCTATGGCTACACCTTC. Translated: CASSFRDRVRYGYTF.

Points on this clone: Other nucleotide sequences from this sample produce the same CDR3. The CDR3 DNA is TGTGCCAGCAGCTTGGGACAGACCTACGAGCAGTACTTC. Translating it yields CASSLGQTYEQYF. The chain uses TRBV11-2 and TRBJ2-7; 7 bases are a match to TRBD1. The ends lost 3 bases at V and 2 bases at J; junction bases unmatched: 1. Germline assignment: CDR1 SGHAT and CDR2 FQNNGV. This CDR3 has 13 residues.

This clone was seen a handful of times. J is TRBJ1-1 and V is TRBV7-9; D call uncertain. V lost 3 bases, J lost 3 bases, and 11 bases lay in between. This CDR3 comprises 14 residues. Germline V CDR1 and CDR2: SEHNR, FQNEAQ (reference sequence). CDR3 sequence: CASSFDRFHTEAFF. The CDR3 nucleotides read TGTGCCAGCAGCTTTGACCGGTTTCACACTGAAGCTTTCTTT.

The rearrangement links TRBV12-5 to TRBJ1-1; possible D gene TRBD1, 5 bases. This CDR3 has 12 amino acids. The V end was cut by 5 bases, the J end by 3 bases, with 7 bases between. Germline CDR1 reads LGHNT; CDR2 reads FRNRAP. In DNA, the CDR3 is TGTGCTAGTGGTCCGGGGCACACTGAAGCTTTCTTT. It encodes CASGPGHTEAFF.